This TCR beta chain was captured by sequencing in a study of blood T cells in healthy people across ages. A note on this clonotype: Its antigen remains unidentified.

The CDR3 has 14 residues. Between the trimmed V and J ends, which lost 7 bases and 2 bases, there was a span of 13 bases. Germline V gene lookup returns CDR1 MNHNY and CDR2 SVGAGI (reference sequence). A sample-barcoded 5' primer and a J-beta primer mix were used in a second PCR of roughly 6 to 12 cycles. CDR3-containing paired-end reads numbering at least 2.5 million came from each sample. A single record per CDR3 protein comes from TCRdb applying MiXCR to the 5' RACE reads. The data show some 780,000 distinct CDR3 sequences, with roughly three fifths seen just once and roughly 25% held by the top ten. Study-level findings and limits: The donors' CMV status was not determined, possibly confounding changes in expanded clonotypes.

Specimen: blood. The gene calls are TRBV6-6 and TRBJ2-3; D call uncertain. The sequence derives from a man in his forties or fifties in good health. CDR3 DNA sequence: TGTGCCAGCACTACCGGGCCGTACACAGATACGCAGTATTTT. Protein sequence: CASTTGPYTDTQYF.